This T cell receptor (beta chain) is drawn from a study of T cell repertoires in cytomegalovirus infection (dated by TCRdb to between 2019 and 2020). In terms of the full investigation: The peptide stimulations were aimed at well-studied HLA-B-restricted epitopes as well as recently identified HLA-C-restricted CMV epitopes, whose presentation resists viral immunomodulation. Donor HLA type was relevant to the analysis, because carriage of CMV infection together with the matching HLA type was indicated by public TCR beta signatures. General study outcomes and caveats: Carriers of CMV infection plus the relevant HLA type were discriminated by the cumulative frequency of public TCR beta family members in the study cohort and in an independent roughly 370-donor cohort. In the ex vivo response, HLA-C-restricted CMV-specific TCR beta clonotypes were dominant, and in two of eight donors the single most frequent clonotype came from this HLA-C-restricted group.

Sequencing relied on an Illumina HiSeq 1500. Clones were called with MiXCR by TCRdb after fastp trimmed the public reads at Q25, and only in-frame beta chains were retained. Duplicate CDR3 protein sequences are folded into a single record with the most common DNA and genes. Counted in this sample were some 100,000 distinct CDR3 sequences; 29% of them appeared once. The ten top clones hold roughly 81% of the sample. From the germline V gene, CDR1 is SGHRS and CDR2 is YFSETQ. V is cut by 0 bases and J by 6 bases, and the space between the germline ends is 10 bases. The CDR3 measures 13 amino acids from cysteine to phenylalanine. Only the CDR3 portion is preserved as DNA: 39 bases, with reading frame beginning at the first base. As for this clonotype: There is no known antigen for this receptor. No much larger clone exists at a distance of one base, and base qualities are not known.

The treatment or condition tag for this specimen amounts to: in vitro stimulation with specific CMV peptide epitopes to enrich CMV-specific T cells. This sequence uses TRBV5-1 and TRBJ2-7; the D segment cannot be called with confidence. The source material was CD8+ T cells from cultured PBMCs, sampled from culture after CMV antigen stimulation. The receptor was derived from a human donor in good health (CMV status not recorded). Some clones in this sample may be carry-over from other donors' samples. The CDR3 here reads CASSLAPSSEQYF. The nucleotides are TGCGCCAGCAGCTTGGCTCCTTCGAGCGAGCAGTACTTC.